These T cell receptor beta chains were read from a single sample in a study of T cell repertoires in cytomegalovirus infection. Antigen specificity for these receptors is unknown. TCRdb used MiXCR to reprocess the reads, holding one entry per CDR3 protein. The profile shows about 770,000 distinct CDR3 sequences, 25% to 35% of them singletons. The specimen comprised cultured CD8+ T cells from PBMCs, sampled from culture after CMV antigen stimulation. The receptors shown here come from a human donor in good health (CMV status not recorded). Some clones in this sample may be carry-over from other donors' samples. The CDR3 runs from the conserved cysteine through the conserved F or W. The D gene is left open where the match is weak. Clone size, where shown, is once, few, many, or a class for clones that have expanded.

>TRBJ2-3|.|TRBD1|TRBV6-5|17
CASSYPPSTGGTDTQYF
TGTGCCAGCAGTTACCCTCCCTCGACAGGGGGCACAGATACGCAGTATTTT
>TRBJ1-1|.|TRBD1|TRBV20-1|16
CSARDRQGAVITEAFF
TGCAGTGCTAGAGACAGACAGGGGGCTGTAATAACTGAAGCTTTCTTT
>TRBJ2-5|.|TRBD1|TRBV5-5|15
CASSPRGPTQETQYF
TGTGCCAGCAGCCCGAGGGGGCCAACTCAGGAGACCCAGTACTTC
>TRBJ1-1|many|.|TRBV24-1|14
CASGKGVVNTEAFF
TGTGCCAGCGGAAAGGGAGTGGTGAACACTGAAGCTTTCTTT
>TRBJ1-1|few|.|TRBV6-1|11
CASSESKRAFF
TGTGCCAGCAGTGAATCCAAGAGGGCTTTCTTT
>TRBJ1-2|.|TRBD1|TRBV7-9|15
CASVGTGDPLYGYTF
TGTGCCAGTGTCGGGACAGGGGACCCCCTCTATGGCTACACCTTC
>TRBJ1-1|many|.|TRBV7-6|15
CASSLAQGPLAEAFF
TGTGCCAGCAGCTTAGCGCAGGGGCCGTTGGCTGAAGCTTTCTTT
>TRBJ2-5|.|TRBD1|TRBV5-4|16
CASSWGQDEYQETQYF
TGTGCCAGCAGCTGGGGACAGGACGAGTACCAAGAGACCCAGTACTTC
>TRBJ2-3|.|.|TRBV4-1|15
CASSQWAQNPDTQYF
TGCGCCAGCAGCCAATGGGCCCAAAACCCGGATACGCAGTATTTT
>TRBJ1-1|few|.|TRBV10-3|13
CAISDSSHTEAFF
TGTGCCATCAGTGACTCCTCGCACACTGAAGCTTTCTTT
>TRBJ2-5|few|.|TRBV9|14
CASSVQGVRETQYF
TGTGCCAGCAGCGTACAGGGGGTACGGGAGACTCAGTACTTC
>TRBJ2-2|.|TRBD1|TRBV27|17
CASSPVTGTANTGELFF
TGTGCCAGCAGTCCCGTGACCGGGACAGCGAACACCGGGGAGCTGTTTTTT
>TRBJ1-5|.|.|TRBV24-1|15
CATSDLGGANQPQHF
TGTGCCACCAGTGATTTGGGGGGGGCCAATCAGCCCCAGCATTTT
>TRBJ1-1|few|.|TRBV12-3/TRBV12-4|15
CASSLSGSGNTEAFF
TGTGCCAGCAGTTTGTCGGGGAGCGGGAACACTGAAGCTTTCTTT
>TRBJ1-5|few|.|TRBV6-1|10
CASSEGPQHF
TGTGCCAGCAGTGAAGGGCCCCAGCATTTT
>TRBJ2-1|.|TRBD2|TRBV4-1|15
CASSPSSGLINEQFF
TGCGCCAGCAGCCCCTCTAGCGGCCTTATCAATGAGCAGTTCTTC
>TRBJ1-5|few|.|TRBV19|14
CASSIGESHQPQHF
TGTGCCAGTAGTATCGGGGAGAGCCATCAGCCCCAGCATTTT
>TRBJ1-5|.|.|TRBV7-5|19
CISVPEAPDLLPSNQPQHF
.
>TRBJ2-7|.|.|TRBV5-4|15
CASSLGGRQVDEQYF
TGTGCCAGCAGCTTGGGGGGTAGGCAGGTCGACGAGCAGTACTTC
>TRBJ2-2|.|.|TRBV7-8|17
CASSSKRGGAATGGLFF
TGTGCCAGCAGCTCCAAAAGGGGGGGCGCGGCCACCGGGGGGCTGTTTTTT
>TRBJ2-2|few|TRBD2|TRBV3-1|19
CASSQAPGLAGALTGELFF
TGTGCCAGCAGCCAAGCCCCGGGACTAGCGGGGGCTTTGACCGGGGAGCTGTTTTTT
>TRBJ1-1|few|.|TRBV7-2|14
CASSLGAAVTEAFF
TGTGCCAGCAGCTTAGGGGCGGCAGTGACTGAAGCTTTCTTT
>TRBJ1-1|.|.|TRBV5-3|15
CASSLYGGDATEAFF
TGTGCCAGCAGCTTGTATGGGGGTGACGCCACTGAAGCTTTCTTT
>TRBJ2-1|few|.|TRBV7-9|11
CASSLGTARLF
TGTGCCAGCAGCTTAGGGACCGCGCGGCTCTTC
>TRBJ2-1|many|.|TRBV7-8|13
CASSLSHGNEQFF
TGTGCCAGCAGCCTAAGTCATGGCAATGAGCAGTTCTTC
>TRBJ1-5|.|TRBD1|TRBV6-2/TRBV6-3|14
CASIPGTGHQPQHF
TGTGCCAGCATCCCCGGGACAGGTCATCAGCCCCAGCATTTT
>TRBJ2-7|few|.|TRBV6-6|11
CASSYGVEQYF
TGTGCCAGCAGTTACGGGGTCGAGCAGTACTTC
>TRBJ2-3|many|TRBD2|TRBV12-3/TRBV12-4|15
CASSYRLAGEDTQYF
TGTGCCAGCAGTTATCGACTAGCGGGGGAAGATACGCAGTATTTT
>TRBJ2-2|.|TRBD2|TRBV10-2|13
CATRGGPTGELFF
TGCGCCACCCGGGGAGGGCCCACCGGGGAGCTGTTTTTT
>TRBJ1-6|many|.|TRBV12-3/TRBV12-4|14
CASSLNREKSPLHF
TGTGCCAGCAGTTTGAACAGGGAGAAATCACCCCTCCACTTT
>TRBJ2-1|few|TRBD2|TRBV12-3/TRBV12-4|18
CASSFYPPASGGLDEQFF
TGTGCCAGCAGTTTTTACCCCCCGGCTAGCGGGGGTTTAGATGAGCAGTTCTTC
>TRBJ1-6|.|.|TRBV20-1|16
CSARDVQGSYNSPLHF
TGCAGTGCTAGAGACGTCCAGGGGTCGTATAATTCACCCCTCCACTTT
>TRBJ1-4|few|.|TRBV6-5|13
CASSPRGMKKLFF
TGTGCCAGCAGTCCGAGAGGGATGAAAAAACTGTTTTTT
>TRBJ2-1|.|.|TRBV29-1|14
CSEGQLSSYNEQFF
TGCAGCGAAGGACAGCTGAGCTCCTACAATGAGCAGTTCTTC
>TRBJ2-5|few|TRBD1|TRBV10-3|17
CAISESGQGSIGETQYF
TGTGCCATCAGTGAGTCGGGACAGGGGTCCATCGGGGAGACCCAGTACTTC
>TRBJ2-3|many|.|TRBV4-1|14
CASSQEGSTDTQYF
TGCGCCAGCAGCCAAGAGGGCAGCACAGATACGCAGTATTTT
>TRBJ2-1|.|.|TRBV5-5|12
CASSFQGYEQFF
TGTGCCAGCAGCTTCCAGGGTTACGAGCAGTTCTTC
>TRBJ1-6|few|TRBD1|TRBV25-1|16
CASSGRTGAYNSPLHF
TGTGCCAGCAGTGGACGGACAGGGGCTTATAATTCACCCCTCCACTTT
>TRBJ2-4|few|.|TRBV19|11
CASSGGGAKSF
TGTGCCAGTAGTGGCGGAGGGGCTAAGTCGTTC
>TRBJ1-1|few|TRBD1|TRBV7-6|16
CASSSGQGAWNTEAFF
TGTGCCAGCAGCTCAGGACAGGGGGCCTGGAACACTGAAGCTTTCTTT
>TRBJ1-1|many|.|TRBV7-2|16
CASSLARGGAKTEAFF
TGTGCCAGCAGCTTAGCCCGGGGGGGGGCGAAGACTGAAGCTTTCTTT
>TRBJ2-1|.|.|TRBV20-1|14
CSARGKEDHNEQFF
TGCAGTGCTAGAGGCAAAGAAGATCACAATGAGCAGTTCTTC
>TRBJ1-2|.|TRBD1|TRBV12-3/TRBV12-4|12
CASSTGVGGYTF
TGTGCCAGCTCCACAGGGGTGGGGGGCTACACCTTC
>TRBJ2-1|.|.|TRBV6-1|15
CASSVRVRAYNEQFF
TGTGCCAGCAGTGTCCGAGTGAGGGCCTACAATGAGCAGTTCTTC
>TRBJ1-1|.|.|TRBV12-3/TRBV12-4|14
CASSPEEGYTEAFF
TGTGCCAGCAGCCCAGAAGAGGGCTACACTGAAGCTTTCTTT
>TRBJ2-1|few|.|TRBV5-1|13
CASKGGPYNEQFF
TGCGCCAGCAAGGGGGGACCCTACAATGAGCAGTTCTTC
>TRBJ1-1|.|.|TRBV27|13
CASSFGKYTEAFF
TGTGCCAGCAGTTTTGGGAAGTACACTGAAGCTTTCTTT
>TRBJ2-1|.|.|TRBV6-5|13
CASSTRSYNEQFF
TGTGCCAGCAGTACGCGCTCCTACAATGAGCAGTTCTTC
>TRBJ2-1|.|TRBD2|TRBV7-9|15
CASSLTSGGHNEQFF
TGTGCCAGCAGCCTTACTAGCGGGGGTCACAATGAGCAGTTCTTC
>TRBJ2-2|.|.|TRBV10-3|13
CAIPGGNTGELFF
TGTGCCATCCCCGGGGGGAACACCGGGGAGCTGTTTTTT
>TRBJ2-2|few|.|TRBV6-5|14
CASTGGPVTGELFF
TGTGCCAGCACCGGGGGGCCCGTCACCGGGGAGCTGTTTTTT
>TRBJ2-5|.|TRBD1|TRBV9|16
CASSVDSGQGGETQYF
TGTGCCAGCAGCGTAGACTCCGGACAGGGAGGAGAGACCCAGTACTTC
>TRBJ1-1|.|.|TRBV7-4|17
CASSAPAGLAGVTEAFF
TGTGCCAGCAGCGCCCCAGCTGGGCTGGCGGGGGTCACTGAAGCTTTCTTT
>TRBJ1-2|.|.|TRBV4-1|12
CASSQEGISYTF
TGCGCCAGCAGCCAAGAAGGCATAAGCTACACCTTC
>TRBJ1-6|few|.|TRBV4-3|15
CASSPHGGMNSPLHF
TGCGCCAGCAGCCCCCATGGGGGGATGAATTCACCCCTCCACTTT
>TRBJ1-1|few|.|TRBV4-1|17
CASSLHGGYERNTEAFF
TGCGCCAGCAGCCTACACGGGGGATATGAACGGAACACTGAAGCTTTCTTT
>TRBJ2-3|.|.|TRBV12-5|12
CASGLKPDTQYF
TGTGCTAGTGGACTTAAACCAGATACGCAGTATTTT
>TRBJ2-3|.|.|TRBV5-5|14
CASSSDRDTDTQYF
TGTGCCAGCAGCTCGGACAGAGACACAGATACGCAGTATTTT
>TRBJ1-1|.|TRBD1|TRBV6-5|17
CASSYAGQGFGNTEAFF
TGTGCCAGCAGTTACGCCGGACAGGGCTTTGGCAACACTGAAGCTTTCTTT